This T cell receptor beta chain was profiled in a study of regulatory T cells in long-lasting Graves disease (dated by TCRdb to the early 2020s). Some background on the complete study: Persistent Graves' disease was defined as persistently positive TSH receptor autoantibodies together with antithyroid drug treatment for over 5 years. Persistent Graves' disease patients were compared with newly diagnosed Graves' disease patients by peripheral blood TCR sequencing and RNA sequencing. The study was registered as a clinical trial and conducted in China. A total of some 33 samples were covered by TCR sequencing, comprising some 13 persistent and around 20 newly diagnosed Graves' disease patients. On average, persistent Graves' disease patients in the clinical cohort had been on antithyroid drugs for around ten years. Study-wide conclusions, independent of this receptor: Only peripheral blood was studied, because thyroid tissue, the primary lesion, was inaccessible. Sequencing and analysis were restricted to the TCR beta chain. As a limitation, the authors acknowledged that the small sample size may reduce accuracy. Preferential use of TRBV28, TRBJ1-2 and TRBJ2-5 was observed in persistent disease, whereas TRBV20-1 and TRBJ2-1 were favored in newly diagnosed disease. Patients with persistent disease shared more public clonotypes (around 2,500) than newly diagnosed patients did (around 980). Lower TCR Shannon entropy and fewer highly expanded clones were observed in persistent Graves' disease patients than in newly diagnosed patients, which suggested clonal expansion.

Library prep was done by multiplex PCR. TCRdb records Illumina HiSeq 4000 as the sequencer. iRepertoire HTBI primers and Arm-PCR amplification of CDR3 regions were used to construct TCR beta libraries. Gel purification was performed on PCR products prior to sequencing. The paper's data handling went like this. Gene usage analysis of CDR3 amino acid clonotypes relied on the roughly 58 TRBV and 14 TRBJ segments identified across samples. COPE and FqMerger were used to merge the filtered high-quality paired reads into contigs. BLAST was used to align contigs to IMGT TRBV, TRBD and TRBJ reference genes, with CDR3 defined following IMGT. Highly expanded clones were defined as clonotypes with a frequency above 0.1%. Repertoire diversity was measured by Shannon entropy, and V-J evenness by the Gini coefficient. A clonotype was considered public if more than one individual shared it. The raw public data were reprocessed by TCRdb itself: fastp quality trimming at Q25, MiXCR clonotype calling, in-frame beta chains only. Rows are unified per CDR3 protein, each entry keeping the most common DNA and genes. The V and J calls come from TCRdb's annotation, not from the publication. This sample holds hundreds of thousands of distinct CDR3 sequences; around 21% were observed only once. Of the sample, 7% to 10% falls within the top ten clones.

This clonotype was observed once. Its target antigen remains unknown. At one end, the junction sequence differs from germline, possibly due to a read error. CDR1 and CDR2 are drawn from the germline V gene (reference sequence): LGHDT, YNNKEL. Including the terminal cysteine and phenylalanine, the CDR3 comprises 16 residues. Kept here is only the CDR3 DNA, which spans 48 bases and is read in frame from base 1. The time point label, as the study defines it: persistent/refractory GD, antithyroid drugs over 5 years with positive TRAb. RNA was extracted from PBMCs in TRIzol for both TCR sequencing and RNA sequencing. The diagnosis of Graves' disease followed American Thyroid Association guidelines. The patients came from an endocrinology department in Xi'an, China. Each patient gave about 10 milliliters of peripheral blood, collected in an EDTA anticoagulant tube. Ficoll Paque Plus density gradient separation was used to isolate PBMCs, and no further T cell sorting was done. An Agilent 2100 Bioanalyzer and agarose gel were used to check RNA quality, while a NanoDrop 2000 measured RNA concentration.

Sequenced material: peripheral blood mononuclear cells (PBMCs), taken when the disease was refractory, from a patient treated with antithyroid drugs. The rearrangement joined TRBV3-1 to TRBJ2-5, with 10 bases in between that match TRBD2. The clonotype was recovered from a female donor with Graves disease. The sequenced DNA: TGTGCCAGCGGCCAGGACCCTAGCGGGAGTAAGGAGACCCAGTACTTC. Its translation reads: CASGQDPSGSKETQYF.